The 30 T cell receptor beta chains given below trace back to one sample, sequenced in a study of blood T cell repertoires in COVID-19. Using immunoSEQ multiplex PCR, the repertoire was profiled, and TCRdb retains in-frame clones only, with some absent. The repertoire holds some 250,000 clones, with about 86% as singletons. Sequenced sample: peripheral blood. Receptor source: a man in his forties with active or convalescent COVID-19.

This chain joins TRBV27 and TRBJ2-7; 7 bases match TRBD1. Trimming cost V 8 bases and J 4 bases; bases outside gene matches: 2. CDR3 length: 11 residues. The germline V gene has CDR1 MNHEY and CDR2 SMNVEV (reference sequence). In DNA form, the CDR3 reads TGTGCCAGCGGGGACAGATACGAGCAGTACTTC. Its translation: CASGDRYEQYF.

This chain uses TRBV12-3 or TRBV12-4 with TRBJ1-2; D is undetermined. V was pared by 6 bases and J by 2 bases, with 7 bases between. The CDR3 is 12 residues long. This chain's CDR3 is CASRLGNYGYTF. DNA of the CDR3: TGTGCCAGCAGGCTCGGGAACTATGGCTACACCTTC.

The gene calls are TRBV6-5 and TRBJ1-1; D gene ambiguous. V was pared by 10 bases and J by 0 bases, with 12 bases between. This CDR3 region has 13 residues. CDR1 and CDR2 (germline): MNHEY, SVGAGI. The CDR3 DNA reads as TGTGCCACCGGGAGAGTTTTGAACACTGAAGCTTTCTTT. Translating it yields CATGRVLNTEAFF.

The chain links TRBV2 to TRBJ1-2; D ambiguous. CDR1 and CDR2 from the germline V gene are SNHLY and FYNNEI. This CDR3 has 17 amino acids. Trimming took 5 bases from V and 2 from J, leaving 21 bases between them. CDR3 nucleotide sequence: TGTGCCAGCAGTCGGCGACCCTCCATGTCGACAAACTATGGCTACACCTTC. It yields the protein CASSRRPSMSTNYGYTF.

V usage is TRBV2 and J usage is TRBJ1-4; 8 bases fit TRBD1. Germline V gene sequence: CDR1 SNHLY, CDR2 FYNNEI. Trimming took 6 bases from V and 5 from J; bases not matched to a gene: 8. The CDR3 totals 15 residues. The CDR3 DNA is TGTGCCAGCAGGGCTCAGGGGGCGAGGAATGAAAAACTGTTTTTT. Its protein is CASRAQGARNEKLFF.

J is TRBJ1-1 and V is TRBV4-2; perhaps TRBD1 as D (6 bases). The CDR3 consists of 14 residues. From germline, CDR1 is LGHNA and CDR2 YNFKEQ. The V gene lost 7 bases and the J gene lost 0 bases, with 12 bases spanning the gap. CDR3 nucleotide sequence: TGTGCCAGCAACCCACAGGGAATGAACACTGAAGCTTTCTTT. This gives the protein CASNPQGMNTEAFF.

V is TRBV25-1 and J is TRBJ2-3; TRBD2 might be the D (6 bases). This CDR3 has 15 residues. V lost 6 bases to trimming and J lost 0 bases, with 13 bases between them. Germline V gene data show CDR1 as MGHDK and CDR2 as SYGVNS. CDR3 loop: CASSPPGTSTDTQYF. DNA for the CDR3: TGTGCCAGCAGCCCCCCGGGGACTAGCACAGATACGCAGTATTTT. Together with reference TRBV25-1 and TRBJ2-3, the CDR3 gives the full variable domain: EADIYQTPRYLVIGTGKKITLECSQTMGHDKMYWYQQDPGMELHLIHYSYGVNSTEKGDLSSESTVSRIRTEHFPLTLESARPSHTSQYLCASSPPGTSTDTQYFGPGTRLTVL.

The chain joins TRBV11-1 to TRBJ2-7; 7 bases are a match to TRBD1. The CDR3 runs to 14 residues. Per the germline V gene, CDR1 is SGHAT and CDR2 is FQDESV (reference sequence). Germline trimming cut 5 bases from V and 0 bases from J; bases unmatched to any gene: 4. This chain's CDR3 is CASSRGQYSYEQYF. For the CDR3, the DNA is TGTGCCAGCAGCCGGGGACAGTACTCCTACGAGCAGTACTTC.

This clone showed up just a few times. This CDR3 is CASSLGRTDTYEQYF. The CDR3 DNA sequence: TGTGCCAGCAGCTTAGGCAGGACAGATACCTACGAGCAGTACTTC. V usage is TRBV7-9 and J usage is TRBJ2-7; D might be TRBD1 (6 bases). The CDR3 is 15 amino acids. Trimming took off 1 base at V and 2 bases at J, with 12 bases between the two ends. Germline CDR1 reads SEHNR; CDR2 reads FQNEAQ (reference sequence).

The gene calls are TRBV18 and TRBJ2-7; 9 bases map to TRBD1. V was clipped by 4 bases and J by 5 bases; unmatched bases: 9. The CDR3 length is 15 residues. Germline CDR1 is KGHSH and CDR2 is LQKENI. CDR3 in DNA: TGTGCCAGCTCACGAGCCGGGACAGGGAACGACGAGCAGTACTTC. It encodes CASSRAGTGNDEQYF.

This chain joins TRBV4-2 and TRBJ2-5, with TRBD2 matching over 8 bases. Germline CDR1 LGHNA, CDR2 YNFKEQ. This CDR3 is built from 17 residues. The V and J ends lost 0 bases and 2 bases, in that order; junction bases with no gene match: 8. CDR3 protein: CASSQDPLTSGQETQYF. The CDR3 nucleotides are TGTGCCAGCAGCCAAGATCCCCTCACTAGCGGACAAGAGACCCAGTACTTC.

The chain links TRBV12-5 to TRBJ2-7; perhaps TRBD2 as D (6 bases). V lost 4 bases, J lost 7 bases, and 20 bases lay in between. The CDR3 is made up of 15 amino acids. Germline CDR1 LGHNT, CDR2 FRNRAP. CDR3 coding DNA: TGTGCTAGTGGTTCGCACGGGCTTTACCGGGAGGAGCAGTACTTC. It is translated as CASGSHGLYREEQYF.

The chain employs TRBV6-5 and TRBJ1-5, with TRBD1 identical over 10 bases. The CDR3 covers 15 residues. V dropped 0 bases and J dropped 6; count of bases not matched to a gene: 2. Germline loops: CDR1 MNHEY, CDR2 SVGAGI. The CDR3 DNA reads TGTGCCAGCAGTTACTCGAGGACAGGGGGTCAGCCCCAGCATTTT. Amino acid sequence: CASSYSRTGGQPQHF.

The chain joins TRBV9 to TRBJ2-2, with 11 bases matching TRBD2. CDR3 length equals 18 residues. CDR1 is SGDLS, CDR2 YYNGEE, per germline. V was clipped by 0 bases and J by 6 bases; unmatched bases: 10. CDR3 in amino acids: CASSVEVTSGIGSGELFF. The CDR3 DNA is TGTGCCAGCAGCGTAGAGGTGACTAGCGGGATCGGGTCCGGGGAGCTGTTTTTT.

The genes are TRBV11-2 and TRBJ1-1, with D possibly being TRBD1 (6 bases). V was pared by 4 bases and J by 1 base, with 10 bases between. The CDR3 length is 14 residues. Germline V gene data show CDR1 as SGHAT and CDR2 as FQNNGV. CDR3 residues: CASSSDRTNTEAFF. The CDR3 coding sequence is TGTGCCAGCAGCTCCGACAGGACGAACACTGAAGCTTTCTTT.

The chain joins TRBV6-2 or TRBV6-3 to TRBJ1-5, with a weak D call TRBD1 (6 bases). The CDR3 extends over 16 amino acids. The V end lost 2 bases, the J end lost 7 bases, and 18 bases lay between the germline ends. Germline V CDR1 and CDR2: MNHEY, SVGEGT. The CDR3 sequence is CASSYPPGGLRQPQHF. The DNA for the CDR3 is TGTGCCAGCAGTTACCCCCCGGGGGGCCTCCGGCAGCCCCAGCATTTT.

The gene calls are TRBV29-1 and TRBJ2-1, with D possibly being TRBD2 (6 bases). The CDR3 is made up of 13 amino acids. The V and J ends lost 7 bases and 6 bases respectively, with 16 bases between them. Germline CDR1 SQVTM, CDR2 ANQGSEA. CDR3 nucleotides: TGCAGCGGGGCGGGACGTCTGGCCAATGAGCAGTTCTTC. This sequence encodes CSGAGRLANEQFF.

The V gene is TRBV9, the J gene TRBJ1-2, with unresolved D. Trimming pared 5 bases from V and 3 bases from J, leaving 11 bases between. The CDR3 contains 13 residues. The germline CDR1 and CDR2 sequences are SGDLS and YYNGEE. The CDR3 spells CASSSGGDYGYTF. The CDR3 DNA sequence: TGTGCCAGCAGTTCCGGAGGAGACTATGGCTACACCTTC.

This clone was counted between two and nine times. The V gene is TRBV5-4, the J gene TRBJ1-1; possible D gene TRBD1, 6 bases. There are 16 residues in the CDR3. Germline V lookup: CDR1 SGHNT, CDR2 YYREEE (reference sequence). Trimming took off 4 bases at V and 1 base at J, with 17 bases between the two ends. Here the CDR3 DNA reads TGTGCCAGCAGCCCCGGGCAGGGGACCTCGAACACTGAAGCTTTCTTT. Translation: CASSPGQGTSNTEAFF.

The chain combines TRBV12-3 or TRBV12-4 with TRBJ1-2; D perhaps matches TRBD1 (6 bases). V was cut by 6 bases and J by 8 bases, with 13 bases left in between. The CDR3 spans 12 residues. CDR3 in DNA: TGTGCCAGCAGGCAGGGGCTAGGGGGCTACACCTTC. Residues: CASRQGLGGYTF.

The chain is built from TRBV11-3 and TRBJ2-2; 11 nucleotides line up with TRBD1. Germline CDR1 reads SGHNT; CDR2 reads YENEEA. The CDR3 runs to 14 residues. The ends lost 5 bases at V and 6 bases at J; junction bases unmatched: 2. The CDR3 sequence is CASSEGQGAGELFF. The DNA of the CDR3 is TGTGCCAGCAGCGAGGGACAGGGGGCCGGGGAGCTGTTTTTT.

The chain recombines TRBV30 with TRBJ1-1; TRBD1 agrees at 9 bases. The CDR3 has 15 residues. The germline gives CDR1 GTSNPN, CDR2 SVGIG (reference sequence). Trimming cost V 5 bases and J 1 base; bases outside gene matches: 8. The CDR3 sequence: CAWDRGGLANTEAFF. The CDR3, as DNA: TGTGCCTGGGACAGGGGGGGGTTGGCGAACACTGAAGCTTTCTTT.

This sequence joins TRBV5-1 and TRBJ1-2, with TRBD1 matching 10 bases. The V and J ends lost 4 bases and 5 bases, in that order; junction bases with no gene match: 8. Per germline, CDR1 SGHRS and CDR2 YFSETQ. The CDR3 extends over 15 amino acids. Written as DNA, the CDR3 is TGCGCCAGCAGCACGGGACAGGGGCTCGAATATGGCTACACCTTC. Protein sequence: CASSTGQGLEYGYTF.

The V gene is TRBV4-1, the J gene TRBJ1-5; 10 bases are shared with TRBD1. The CDR3 has 17 amino acids. The germline gives CDR1 MGHRA, CDR2 YSYEKL. Trimming at V came to 0 bases and at J to 1 base, leaving 3 bases not matched to a gene. CDR3 DNA: TGCGCCAGCAGCCAAGATACGGGACAGGGGAGCAATCAGCCCCAGCATTTT. This codes for CASSQDTGQGSNQPQHF.

The rearrangement uses TRBV5-1 and TRBJ1-5; 7 positions agree with TRBD1. The germline V gene has CDR1 SGHRS and CDR2 YFSETQ. The CDR3 is 14 amino acids. The V segment lost 4 bases and the J segment 3 bases; nucleotides outside the gene matches: 4. This CDR3 reads CASSEGTANQPQHF. As DNA, the CDR3 is TGCGCCAGCAGCGAAGGGACAGCCAATCAGCCCCAGCATTTT.

The rearrangement joins TRBV12-3 or TRBV12-4 to TRBJ1-2, with a tentative D call TRBD1 (5 bases). The CDR3 spans 12 residues. The germline V and J ends were trimmed by 5 bases and 4 bases, with 8 bases remaining between them. The CDR3 region is CASSQGVYGYTF. The CDR3 nucleotides read TGTGCCAGCAGTCAGGGCGTCTATGGCTACACCTTC.

The J gene is TRBJ1-6, the V gene TRBV27; 7 positions agree with TRBD1. The CDR3 extends over 14 amino acids. In germline, CDR1 is MNHEY, CDR2 SMNVEV (reference sequence). V lost 4 bases, J lost 13 bases, and 10 bases stayed unmatched. CDR3 region: CASSYKTGFDPLHF. The CDR3 region has the DNA TGTGCCAGCAGTTACAAGACAGGGTTCGATCCCCTCCACTTT.

This sequence joins TRBV7-9 and TRBJ2-7; D might be TRBD2 (5 bases). Trimming took 3 bases from V and 5 from J, leaving 11 bases between them. This CDR3 contains 13 residues. Germline CDR1 reads SEHNR; CDR2 reads FQNEAQ (reference sequence). As DNA, the CDR3 is TGTGCCAGCAGCTTGAGGGATTTTGACGAGCAGTACTTC. Encoded protein: CASSLRDFDEQYF.

V gene TRBV9 combines with J gene TRBJ1-4; D remains unclear. The CDR3 sequence is 16 residues long. In germline, CDR1 is SGDLS, CDR2 YYNGEE. Trimming took 4 bases from V and 6 from J, leaving 19 bases between them. CDR3 protein: CASSPHPSPRDEKLFF. The CDR3 DNA follows: TGTGCCAGCAGCCCTCACCCGAGTCCGAGGGATGAAAAACTGTTTTTT.

The chain joins TRBV18 to TRBJ2-7; 12 nucleotides match TRBD1. Trimming at V came to 3 bases and at J to 4 bases, leaving 10 bases not matched to a gene. CDR1 KGHSH and CDR2 LQKENI come from the germline V gene. The CDR3 extends over 17 amino acids. The CDR3 nucleotides are TGTGCCAGCTCACCTGGGACAGGGGGCCAGAGTTTATACGAGCAGTACTTC. Protein sequence: CASSPGTGGQSLYEQYF.